One T cell receptor (beta chain) is described in this entry. This record belongs to a study of blood T cell repertoires in COVID-19. Some clones are missing from TCRdb's copy, which holds only in-frame ones; the method was immunoSEQ multiplex PCR. The sample holds 150,000 to 200,000 clones; roughly three quarters are singletons and the top ten take roughly 17%. This sequence was found in a man between 60 and 70 years old with active or convalescent COVID-19. The sample consisted of peripheral blood.

For the CDR3, the DNA is TGTGCCAGCAGCCCGAGCGGGGCGAACTATGAGCAGTTCTTC. This encodes CASSPSGANYEQFF. The V call is TRBV7-2, the J call TRBJ2-1, with 7 bases fitting TRBD2. V was clipped by 5 bases and J by 8 bases; unmatched bases: 9. Germline loops: CDR1 SGHTA, CDR2 FQGNSA. The CDR3 totals 14 residues.